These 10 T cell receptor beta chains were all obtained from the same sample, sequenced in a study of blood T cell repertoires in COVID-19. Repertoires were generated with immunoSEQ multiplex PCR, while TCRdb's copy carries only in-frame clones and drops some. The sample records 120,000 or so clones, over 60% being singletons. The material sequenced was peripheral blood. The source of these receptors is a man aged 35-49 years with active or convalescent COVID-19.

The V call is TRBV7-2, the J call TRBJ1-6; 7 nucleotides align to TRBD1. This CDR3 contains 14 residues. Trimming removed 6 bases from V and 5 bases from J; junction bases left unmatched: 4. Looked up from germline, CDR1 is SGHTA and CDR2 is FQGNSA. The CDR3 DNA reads TGTGCCAGCAGACCAGGGGGTAATAATTCACCCCTCCACTTT. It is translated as CASRPGGNNSPLHF.

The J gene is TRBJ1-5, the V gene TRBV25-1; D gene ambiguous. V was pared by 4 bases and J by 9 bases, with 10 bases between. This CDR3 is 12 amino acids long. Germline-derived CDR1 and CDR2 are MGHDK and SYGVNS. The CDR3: CASSATRGPQHF. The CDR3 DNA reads TGTGCCAGCAGTGCTACTCGCGGGCCCCAGCATTTT.

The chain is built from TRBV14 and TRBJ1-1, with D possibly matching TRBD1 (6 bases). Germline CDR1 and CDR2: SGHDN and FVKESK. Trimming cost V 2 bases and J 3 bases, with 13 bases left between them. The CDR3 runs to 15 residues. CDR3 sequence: CASSQIPTGDTEAFF. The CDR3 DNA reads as TGTGCCAGCAGCCAAATTCCGACAGGAGACACTGAAGCTTTCTTT.

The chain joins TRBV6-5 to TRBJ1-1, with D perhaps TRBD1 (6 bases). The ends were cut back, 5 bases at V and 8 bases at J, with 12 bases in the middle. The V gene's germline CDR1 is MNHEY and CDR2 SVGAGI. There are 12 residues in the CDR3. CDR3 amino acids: CASSNDRSEAFF. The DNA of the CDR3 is TGTGCCAGCAGTAACGACAGGAGCGAAGCTTTCTTT.

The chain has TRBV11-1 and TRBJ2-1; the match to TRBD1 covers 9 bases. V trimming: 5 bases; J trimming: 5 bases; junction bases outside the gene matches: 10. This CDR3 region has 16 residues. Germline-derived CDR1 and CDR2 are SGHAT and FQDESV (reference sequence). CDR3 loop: CASSPAGQGRNNEQFF. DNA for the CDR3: TGTGCCAGCAGCCCGGCGGGACAGGGAAGAAACAATGAGCAGTTCTTC.

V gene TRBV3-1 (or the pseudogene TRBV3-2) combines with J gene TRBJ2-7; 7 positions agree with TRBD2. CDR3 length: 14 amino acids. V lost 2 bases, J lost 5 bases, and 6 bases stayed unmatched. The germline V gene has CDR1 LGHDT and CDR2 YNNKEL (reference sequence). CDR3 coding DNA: TGTGCCAGCAGCCAATTCCCAGCGGGACACGAGCAGTACTTC. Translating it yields CASSQFPAGHEQYF.

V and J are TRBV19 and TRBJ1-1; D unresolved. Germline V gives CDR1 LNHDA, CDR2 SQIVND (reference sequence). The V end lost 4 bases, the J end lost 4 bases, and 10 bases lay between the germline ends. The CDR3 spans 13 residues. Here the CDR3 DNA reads TGTGCCAGTAGTACCACCCGCGGCACTGAAGCTTTCTTT. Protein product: CASSTTRGTEAFF.

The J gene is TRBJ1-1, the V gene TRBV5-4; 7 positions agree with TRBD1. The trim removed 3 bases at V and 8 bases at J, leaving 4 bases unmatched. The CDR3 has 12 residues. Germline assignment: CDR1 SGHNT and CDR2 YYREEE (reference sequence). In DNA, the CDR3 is TGTGCCAGCAGCTGGGGGACAGAAGAAGCTTTCTTT. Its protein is CASSWGTEEAFF. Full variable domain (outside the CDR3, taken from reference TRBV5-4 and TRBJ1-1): ETGVTQSPTHLIKTRGQQVTLRCSSQSGHNTVSWYQQALGQGPQFIFQYYREEENGRGNFPPRFSGLQFPNYSSELNVNALELDDSALYLCASSWGTEEAFFGQGTRLTVV.

The CDR3 loop reads CATRPSGDAEAFF. The DNA for the CDR3 is TGTGCCACCCGACCTTCAGGGGATGCTGAAGCTTTCTTT. This chain uses TRBV24-1 with TRBJ1-1; a weak D match, TRBD1 (6 bases). Trimming shortened V by 9 bases and J by 6 bases, and 16 bases separated the two germline ends. CDR1 and CDR2 from the germline V gene are KGHDR and SFDVKD. There are 13 residues in the CDR3.

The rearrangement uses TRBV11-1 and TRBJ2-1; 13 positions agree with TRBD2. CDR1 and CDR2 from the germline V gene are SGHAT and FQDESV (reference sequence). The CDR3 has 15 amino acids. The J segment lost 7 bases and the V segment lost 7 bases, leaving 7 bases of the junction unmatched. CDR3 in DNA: TGTGCCAGCAACCCGAAGGGACTAGCGGGGAATGAGCAGTTCTTC. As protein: CASNPKGLAGNEQFF.